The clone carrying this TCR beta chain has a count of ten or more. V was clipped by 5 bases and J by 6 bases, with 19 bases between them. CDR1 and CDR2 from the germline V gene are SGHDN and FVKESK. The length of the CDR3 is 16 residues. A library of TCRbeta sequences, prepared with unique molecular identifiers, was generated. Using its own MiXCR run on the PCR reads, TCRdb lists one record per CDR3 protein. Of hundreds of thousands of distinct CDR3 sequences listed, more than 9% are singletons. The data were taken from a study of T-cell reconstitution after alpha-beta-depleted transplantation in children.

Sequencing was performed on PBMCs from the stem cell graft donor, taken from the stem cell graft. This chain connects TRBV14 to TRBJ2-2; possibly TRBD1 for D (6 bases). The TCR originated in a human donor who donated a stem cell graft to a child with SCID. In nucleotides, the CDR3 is TGTGCCAGCAGCTATGGACAGTTAGGGTTCGCCGGGGAGCTGTTTTTT. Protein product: CASSYGQLGFAGELFF. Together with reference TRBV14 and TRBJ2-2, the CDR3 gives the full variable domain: EAGVTQFPSHSVIEKGQTVTLRCDPISGHDNLYWYRRVMGKEIKFLLHFVKESKQDESGMPNNRFLAERTGGTYSTLKVQPAELEDSGVYFCASSYGQLGFAGELFFGEGSRLTVL.